The clone carrying this T cell receptor (beta chain) was recorded a few times. What it recognizes is unknown. The authors obtained PBMCs from roughly 10 ml of fresh peripheral blood. It was RNA transcripts that yielded the amplified TCR beta CDR3 regions. The HTBI primer set served for first-round RT-PCR of the TCR CDR3. TCRdb analysed the multiplex PCR reads with MiXCR anew, one entry per CDR3 protein. This repertoire shows some 600,000 distinct CDR3 sequences, about 15% found once; its top ten account for 5.8%. CDR1 and CDR2 (germline): GTSNPN, SVGIG (reference sequence). V was pared by 3 bases and J by 0 bases, with 6 bases between. The CDR3 loop spans 13 amino acids. The data originate from a study of T cells in Graves' hyperthyroidism and ophthalmopathy. Looking at the study overall: Pretreatment peripheral blood was obtained at initial diagnosis.

The study, taken as a whole, reports: Separation of ophthalmopathy from stable hyperthyroidism was achieved by a 13 V-J model.

Sequencing was done on a sample of blood. This chain links TRBV30 with TRBJ2-1; D is uncertain. The TCR comes from a woman in her 30s with Graves' hyperthyroidism that later progressed to Graves' ophthalmopathy. CDR3 residues: CAWRVSSYNEQFF. CDR3 nucleotides: TGTGCCTGGAGGGTCAGCTCCTACAATGAGCAGTTCTTC.